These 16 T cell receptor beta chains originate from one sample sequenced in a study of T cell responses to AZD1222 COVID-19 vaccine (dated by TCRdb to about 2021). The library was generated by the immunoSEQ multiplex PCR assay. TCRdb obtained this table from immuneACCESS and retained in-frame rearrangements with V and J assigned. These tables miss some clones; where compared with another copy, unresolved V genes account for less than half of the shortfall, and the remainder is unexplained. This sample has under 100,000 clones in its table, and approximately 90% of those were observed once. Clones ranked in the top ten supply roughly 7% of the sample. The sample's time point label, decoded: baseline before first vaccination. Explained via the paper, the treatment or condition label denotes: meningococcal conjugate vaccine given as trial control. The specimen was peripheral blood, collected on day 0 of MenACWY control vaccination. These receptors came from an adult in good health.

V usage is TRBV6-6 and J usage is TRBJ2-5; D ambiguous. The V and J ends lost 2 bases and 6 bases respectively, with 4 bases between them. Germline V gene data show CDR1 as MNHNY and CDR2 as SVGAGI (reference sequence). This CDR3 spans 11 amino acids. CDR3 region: CASSYKQTQYF. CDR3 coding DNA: TGTGCCAGCAGTTACAAACAGACCCAGTACTTC.

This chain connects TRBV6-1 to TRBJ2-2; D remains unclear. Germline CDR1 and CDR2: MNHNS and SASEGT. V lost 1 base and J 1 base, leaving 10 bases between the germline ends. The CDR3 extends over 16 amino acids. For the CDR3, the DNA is TGTGCCAGCAGTGAAGGACTGGATTGGAACACCGGGGAGCTGTTTTTT. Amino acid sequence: CASSEGLDWNTGELFF.

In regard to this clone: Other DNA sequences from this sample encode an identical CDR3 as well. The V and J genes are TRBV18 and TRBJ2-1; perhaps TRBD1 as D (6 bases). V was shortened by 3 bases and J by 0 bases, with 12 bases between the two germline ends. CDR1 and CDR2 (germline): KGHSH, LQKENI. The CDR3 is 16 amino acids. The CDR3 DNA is TGTGCCAGCTCACCTAACAGGGCGAGCTCCTACAATGAGCAGTTCTTC. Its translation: CASSPNRASSYNEQFF.

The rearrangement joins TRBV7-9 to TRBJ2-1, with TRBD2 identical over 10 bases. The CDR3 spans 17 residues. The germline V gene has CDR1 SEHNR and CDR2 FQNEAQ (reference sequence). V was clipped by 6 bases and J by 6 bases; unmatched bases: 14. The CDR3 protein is CASRNLAGVPLSNEQFF. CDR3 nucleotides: TGTGCCAGCAGGAATCTAGCGGGGGTTCCCCTTAGCAATGAGCAGTTCTTC. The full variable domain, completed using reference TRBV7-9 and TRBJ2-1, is DTGVSQNPRHKITKRGQNVTFRCDPISEHNRLYWYRQTLGQGPEFLTYFQNEAQLEKSRLLSDRFSAERPKGSFSTLEIQRTEQGDSAMYLCASRNLAGVPLSNEQFFGPGTRLTVL.

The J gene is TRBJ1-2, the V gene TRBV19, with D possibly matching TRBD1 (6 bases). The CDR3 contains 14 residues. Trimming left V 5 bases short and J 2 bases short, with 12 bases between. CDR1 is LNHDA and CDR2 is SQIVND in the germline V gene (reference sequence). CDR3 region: CASSVGDKNYGYTF. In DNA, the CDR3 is TGTGCCAGTAGTGTAGGGGACAAGAACTATGGCTACACCTTC.

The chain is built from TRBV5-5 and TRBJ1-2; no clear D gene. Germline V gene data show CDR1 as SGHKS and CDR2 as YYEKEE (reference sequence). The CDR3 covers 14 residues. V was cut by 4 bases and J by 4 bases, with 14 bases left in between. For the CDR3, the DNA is TGTGCCAGCAGCATCCTGACGGAGGGCTATGGCTACACCTTC. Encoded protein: CASSILTEGYGYTF.

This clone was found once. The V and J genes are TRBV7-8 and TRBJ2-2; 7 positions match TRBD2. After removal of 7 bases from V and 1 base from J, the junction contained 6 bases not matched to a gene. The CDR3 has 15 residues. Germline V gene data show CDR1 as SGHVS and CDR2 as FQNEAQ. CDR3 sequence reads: CASILGLLNTGELFF. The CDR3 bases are TGTGCCAGCATACTGGGACTACTGAACACCGGGGAGCTGTTTTTT.

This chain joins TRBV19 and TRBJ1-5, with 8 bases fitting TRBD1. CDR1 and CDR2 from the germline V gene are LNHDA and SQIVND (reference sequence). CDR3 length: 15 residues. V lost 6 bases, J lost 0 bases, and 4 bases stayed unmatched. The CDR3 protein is CASRETGVSNQPQHF. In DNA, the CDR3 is TGTGCCAGTAGGGAGACAGGGGTTAGCAATCAGCCCCAGCATTTT.

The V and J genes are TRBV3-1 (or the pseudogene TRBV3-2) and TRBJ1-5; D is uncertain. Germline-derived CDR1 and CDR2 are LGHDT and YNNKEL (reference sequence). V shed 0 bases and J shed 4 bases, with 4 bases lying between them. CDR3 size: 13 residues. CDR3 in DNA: TGTGCCAGCAGCCAAGAAATAAATCAGCCCCAGCATTTT. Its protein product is CASSQEINQPQHF.

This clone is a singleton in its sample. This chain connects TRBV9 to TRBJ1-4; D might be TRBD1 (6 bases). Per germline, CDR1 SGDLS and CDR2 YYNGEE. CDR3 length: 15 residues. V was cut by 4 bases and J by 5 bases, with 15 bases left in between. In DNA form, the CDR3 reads TGTGCCAGCAGCTTCCACAGGGAGGGGAATGAAAAACTGTTTTTT. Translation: CASSFHREGNEKLFF.

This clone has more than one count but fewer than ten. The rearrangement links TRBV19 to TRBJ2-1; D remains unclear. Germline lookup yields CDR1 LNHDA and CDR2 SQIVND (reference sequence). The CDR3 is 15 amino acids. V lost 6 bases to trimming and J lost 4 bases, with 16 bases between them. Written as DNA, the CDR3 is TGTGCCAGTAGCCAAAGGGTAGACATATACAATGAGCAGTTCTTC. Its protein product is CASSQRVDIYNEQFF.

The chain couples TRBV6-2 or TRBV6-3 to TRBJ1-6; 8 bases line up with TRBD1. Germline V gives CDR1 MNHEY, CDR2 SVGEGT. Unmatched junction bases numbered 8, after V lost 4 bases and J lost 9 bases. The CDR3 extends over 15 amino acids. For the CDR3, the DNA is TGTGCCAGCAGTTGGACAGGGAGTAACGGTTCACCCCTCCACTTT. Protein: CASSWTGSNGSPLHF.

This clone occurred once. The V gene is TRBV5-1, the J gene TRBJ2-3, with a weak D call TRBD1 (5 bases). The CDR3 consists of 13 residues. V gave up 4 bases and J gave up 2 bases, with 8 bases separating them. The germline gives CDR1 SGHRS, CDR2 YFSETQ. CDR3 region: CASSRQNTDTQYF. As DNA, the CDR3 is TGCGCCAGCAGCCGACAGAACACAGATACGCAGTATTTT.

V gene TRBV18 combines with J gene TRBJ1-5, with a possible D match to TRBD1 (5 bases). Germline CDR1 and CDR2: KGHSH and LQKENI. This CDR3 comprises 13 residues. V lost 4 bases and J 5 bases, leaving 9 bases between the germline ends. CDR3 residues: CASSLGGDQPQHF. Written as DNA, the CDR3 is TGTGCCAGCTCACTCGGGGGGGATCAGCCCCAGCATTTT.

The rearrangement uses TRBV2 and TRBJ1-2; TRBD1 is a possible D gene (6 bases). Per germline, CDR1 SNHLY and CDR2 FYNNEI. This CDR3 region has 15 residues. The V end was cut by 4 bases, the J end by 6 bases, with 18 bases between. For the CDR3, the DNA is TGTGCCAGCAGTGTAGCTGACAGGCCTTATGATGGCTACACCTTC. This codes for CASSVADRPYDGYTF.

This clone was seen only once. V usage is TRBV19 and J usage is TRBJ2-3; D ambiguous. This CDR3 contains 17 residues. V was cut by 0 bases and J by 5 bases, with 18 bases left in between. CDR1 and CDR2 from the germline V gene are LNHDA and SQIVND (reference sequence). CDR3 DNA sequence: TGTGCCAGTAGTATAGATCCGGGTAGGATTTCGGGAGATACGCAGTATTTT. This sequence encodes CASSIDPGRISGDTQYF.